The sequence of this TCR beta chain was determined in a study of sequential checkpoint blockade in melanoma. Study information: TCRβ was sequenced from DNA of approximately 91 pretreatment tumors. Approximately 20 patients had tumor biopsies before treatment and at week 13.

Specified treatment: randomized to nivolumab then ipilimumab (arm A) or the reverse (arm B). DNA-damaging chemotherapy had not been given to any patient beforehand. TCRdb's table, derived via immunoSEQ multiplex PCR, lists solely in-frame clones and lacks some. The sample has about 7,000 clones, around 30% seen once; the top ten hold 20% to 30%. The source is a human donor with melanoma. The material sequenced was tumor tissue (inferred from file names), taken from a patient given nivolumab and ipilimumab in sequence.

The CDR3 sequence: CASSIWSSGYYEQYF. The CDR3 DNA reads as TGTGCCAGTAGTATATGGTCTAGCGGTTACTACGAGCAGTACTTC. The genes are TRBV19 and TRBJ2-7; TRBD2 matches at 7 bases. V shed 2 bases, J shed 3 bases, and the junction held 7 bases outside the gene matches. The germline V gene has CDR1 LNHDA and CDR2 SQIVND (reference sequence). The CDR3 sequence is 15 residues long. Complete variable domain (other parts from reference TRBV19 and TRBJ2-7): DGGITQSPKYLFRKEGQNVTLSCEQNLNHDAMYWYRQDPGQGLRLIYYSQIVNDFQKGDIAEGYSVSREKKESFPLTVTSAQKNPTAFYLCASSIWSSGYYEQYFGPGTRLTVT.